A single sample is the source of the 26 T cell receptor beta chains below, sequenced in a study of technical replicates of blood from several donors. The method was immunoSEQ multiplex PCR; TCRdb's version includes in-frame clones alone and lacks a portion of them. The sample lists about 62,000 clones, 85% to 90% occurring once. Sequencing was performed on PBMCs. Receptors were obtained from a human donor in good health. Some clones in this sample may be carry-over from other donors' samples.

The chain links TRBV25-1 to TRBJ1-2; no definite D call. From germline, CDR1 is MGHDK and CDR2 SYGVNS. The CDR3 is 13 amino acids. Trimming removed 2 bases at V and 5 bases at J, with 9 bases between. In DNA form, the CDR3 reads TGTGCCAGCAGTGAAAAGGAGTATTATGGCTACACCTTC. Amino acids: CASSEKEYYGYTF.

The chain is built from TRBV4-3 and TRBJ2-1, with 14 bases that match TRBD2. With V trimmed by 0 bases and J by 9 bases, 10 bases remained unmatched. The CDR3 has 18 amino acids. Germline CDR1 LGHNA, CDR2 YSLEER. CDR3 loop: CASSQDPGTSGRRSEQFF. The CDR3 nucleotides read TGCGCCAGCAGCCAAGATCCCGGGACTAGCGGGAGACGTAGTGAGCAGTTCTTC.

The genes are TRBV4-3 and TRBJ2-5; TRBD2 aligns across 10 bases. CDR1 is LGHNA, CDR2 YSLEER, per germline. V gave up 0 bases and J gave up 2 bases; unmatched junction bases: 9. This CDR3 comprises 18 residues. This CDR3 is CASSQEVAGGGLQETQYF. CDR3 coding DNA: TGCGCCAGCAGCCAAGAGGTAGCGGGGGGTGGACTTCAAGAGACCCAGTACTTC.

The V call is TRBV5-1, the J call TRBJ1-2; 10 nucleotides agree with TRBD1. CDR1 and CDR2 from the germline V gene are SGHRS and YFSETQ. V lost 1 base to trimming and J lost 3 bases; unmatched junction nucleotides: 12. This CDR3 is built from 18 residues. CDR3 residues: CASSLQVTGGAGDYGYTF. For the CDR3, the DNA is TGCGCCAGCAGCTTGCAGGTGACAGGGGGCGCCGGGGACTATGGCTACACCTTC. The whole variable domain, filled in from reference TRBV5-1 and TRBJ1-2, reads KAGVTQTPRYLIKTRGQQVTLSCSPISGHRSVSWYQQTPGQGLQFLFEYFSETQRNKGNFPGRFSGRQFSNSRSEMNVSTLELGDSALYLCASSLQVTGGAGDYGYTFGSGTRLTVV.

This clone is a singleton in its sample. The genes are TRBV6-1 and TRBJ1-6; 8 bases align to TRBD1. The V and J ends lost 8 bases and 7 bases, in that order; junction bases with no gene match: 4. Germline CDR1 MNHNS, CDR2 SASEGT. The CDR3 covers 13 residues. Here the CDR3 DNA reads TGTGCCAGCGGGACAGGAGGAAATTCACCCCTCCACTTT. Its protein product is CASGTGGNSPLHF.

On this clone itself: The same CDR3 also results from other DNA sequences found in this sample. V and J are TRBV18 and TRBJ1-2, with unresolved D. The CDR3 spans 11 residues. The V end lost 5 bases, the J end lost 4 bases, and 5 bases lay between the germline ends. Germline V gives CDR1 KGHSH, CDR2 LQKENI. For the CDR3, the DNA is TGTGCCAGCTCAAGCTTCTATGGCTACACCTTC. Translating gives CASSSFYGYTF.

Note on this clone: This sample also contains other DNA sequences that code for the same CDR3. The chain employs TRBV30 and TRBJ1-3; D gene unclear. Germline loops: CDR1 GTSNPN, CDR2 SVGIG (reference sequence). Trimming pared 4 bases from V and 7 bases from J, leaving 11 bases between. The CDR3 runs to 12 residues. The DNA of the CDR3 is TGTGCCTGGACCAGGACGGGGAACACCATATATTTT. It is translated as CAWTRTGNTIYF.

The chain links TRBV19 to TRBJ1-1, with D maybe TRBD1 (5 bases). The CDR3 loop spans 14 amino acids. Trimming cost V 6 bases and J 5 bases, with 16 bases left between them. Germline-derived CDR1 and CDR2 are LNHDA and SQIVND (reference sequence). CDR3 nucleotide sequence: TGTGCCAGTAGGCCGCGGGGTCAGGGAACTGAAGCTTTCTTT. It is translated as CASRPRGQGTEAFF.

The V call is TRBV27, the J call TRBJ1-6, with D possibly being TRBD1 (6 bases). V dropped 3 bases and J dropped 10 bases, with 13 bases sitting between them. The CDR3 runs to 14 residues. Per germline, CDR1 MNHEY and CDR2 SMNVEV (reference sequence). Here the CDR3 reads CASSLGGGSSPLHF. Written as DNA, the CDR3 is TGTGCCAGCAGTTTGGGAGGGGGTAGCTCACCCCTCCACTTT.

As DNA, the CDR3 is TGTGCCAGCAGTGCGGGAAGTGGCTACACCTTC. Protein product: CASSAGSGYTF. V and J are TRBV6-4 and TRBJ1-2, with D unresolved. The CDR3 consists of 11 residues. Trimming shortened V by 4 bases and J by 7 bases, and 7 bases separated the two germline ends. The germline CDR1 and CDR2 sequences are MRHNA and SNTAGT.

The CDR3 protein is CARFRGYSNQPQHF. For the CDR3, the DNA is TGTGCCCGGTTCAGGGGATATAGCAATCAGCCCCAGCATTTT. The chain has TRBV30 and TRBJ1-5; D may be TRBD1 (6 bases). V lost 8 bases, J lost 0 bases, and 14 bases lay in between. This CDR3 has 14 residues. Germline V gene data show CDR1 as GTSNPN and CDR2 as SVGIG (reference sequence). The whole variable domain, remainder taken from reference TRBV30 and TRBJ1-5, is SQTIHQWPATLVQPVGSPLSLECTVEGTSNPNLYWYRQAAGRGLQLLFYSVGIGQISSEVPQNLSASRPQDRQFILSSKKLLLSDSGFYLCARFRGYSNQPQHFGDGTRLSIL.

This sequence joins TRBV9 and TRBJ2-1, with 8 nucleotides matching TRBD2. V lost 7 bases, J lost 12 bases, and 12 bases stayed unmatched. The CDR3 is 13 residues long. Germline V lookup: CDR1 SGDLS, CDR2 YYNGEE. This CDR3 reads CASGPSGRLGQFF. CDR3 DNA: TGTGCCAGCGGGCCGAGCGGGAGACTTGGGCAGTTCTTC.

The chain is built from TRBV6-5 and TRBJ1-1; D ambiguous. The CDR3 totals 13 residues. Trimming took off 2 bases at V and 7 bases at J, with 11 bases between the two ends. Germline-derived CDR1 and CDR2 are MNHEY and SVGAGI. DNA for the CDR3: TGTGCCAGCAGTTACAGCGGAGGCGTTGAAGCTTTCTTT. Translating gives CASSYSGGVEAFF.

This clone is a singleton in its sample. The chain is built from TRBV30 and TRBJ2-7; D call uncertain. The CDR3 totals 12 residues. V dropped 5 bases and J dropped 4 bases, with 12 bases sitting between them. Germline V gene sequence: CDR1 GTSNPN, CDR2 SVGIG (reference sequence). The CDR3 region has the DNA TGTGCCTGGGGGCCAGCAGCTTACGAGCAGTACTTC. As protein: CAWGPAAYEQYF.

The CDR3 loop is CASSQGTGPYEQYF. In nucleotides, the CDR3 is TGTGCCAGCAGCCAAGGGACAGGGCCCTACGAGCAGTACTTC. The chain employs TRBV4-2 and TRBJ2-7; 8 bases align to TRBD1. The V and J ends lost 1 base and 2 bases, in that order; junction bases with no gene match: 1. Germline V gives CDR1 LGHNA, CDR2 YNFKEQ. The CDR3 runs to 14 residues.

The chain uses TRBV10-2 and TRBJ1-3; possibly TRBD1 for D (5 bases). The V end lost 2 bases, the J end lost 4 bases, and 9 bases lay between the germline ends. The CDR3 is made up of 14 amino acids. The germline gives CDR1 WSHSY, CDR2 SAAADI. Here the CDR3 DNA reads TGCGCCAGCAGTGAGAACAGGTTCGGAAACACCATATATTTT. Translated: CASSENRFGNTIYF.

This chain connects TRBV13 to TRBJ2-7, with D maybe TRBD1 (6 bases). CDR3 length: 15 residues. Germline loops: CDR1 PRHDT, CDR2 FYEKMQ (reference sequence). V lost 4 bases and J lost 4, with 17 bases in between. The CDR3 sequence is CASSWETGTPYEQYF. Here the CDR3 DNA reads TGTGCCAGCAGCTGGGAGACAGGAACCCCATACGAGCAGTACTTC.

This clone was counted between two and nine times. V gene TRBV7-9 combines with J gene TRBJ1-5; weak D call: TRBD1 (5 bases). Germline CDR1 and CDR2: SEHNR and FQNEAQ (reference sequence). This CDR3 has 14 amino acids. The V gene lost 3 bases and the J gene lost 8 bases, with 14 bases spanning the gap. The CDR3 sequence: CASSFGVSGEPQHF. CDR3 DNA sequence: TGTGCCAGCAGCTTCGGGGTTTCGGGGGAGCCCCAGCATTTT. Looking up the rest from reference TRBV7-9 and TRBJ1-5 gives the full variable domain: DTGVSQNPRHKITKRGQNVTFRCDPISEHNRLYWYRQTLGQGPEFLTYFQNEAQLEKSRLLSDRFSAERPKGSFSTLEIQRTEQGDSAMYLCASSFGVSGEPQHFGDGTRLSIL.

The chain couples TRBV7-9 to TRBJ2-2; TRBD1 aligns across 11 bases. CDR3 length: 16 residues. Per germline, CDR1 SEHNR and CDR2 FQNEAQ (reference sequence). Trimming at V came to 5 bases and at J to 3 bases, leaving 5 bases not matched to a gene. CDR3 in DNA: TGTGCCAGCAGCAGTGGACAGGGGGCCGACACCGGGGAGCTGTTTTTT. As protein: CASSSGQGADTGELFF.

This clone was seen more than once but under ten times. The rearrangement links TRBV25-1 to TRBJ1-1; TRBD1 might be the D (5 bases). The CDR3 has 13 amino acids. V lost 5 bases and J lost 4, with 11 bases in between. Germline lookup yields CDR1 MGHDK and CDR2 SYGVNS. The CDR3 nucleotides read TGTGCCAGCAGTTGGAGGGGCGGCACTGAAGCTTTCTTT. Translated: CASSWRGGTEAFF.

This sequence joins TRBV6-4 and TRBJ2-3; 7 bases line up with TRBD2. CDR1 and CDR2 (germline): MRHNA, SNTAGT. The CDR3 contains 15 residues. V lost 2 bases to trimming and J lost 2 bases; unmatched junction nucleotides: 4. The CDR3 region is CASSDGGLPTDTQYF. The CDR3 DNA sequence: TGTGCCAGCAGTGACGGGGGACTACCCACAGATACGCAGTATTTT.

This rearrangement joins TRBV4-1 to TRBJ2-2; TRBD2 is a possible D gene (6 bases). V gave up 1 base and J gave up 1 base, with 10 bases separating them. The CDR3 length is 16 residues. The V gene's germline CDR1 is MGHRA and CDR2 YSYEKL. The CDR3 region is CASSQGLELNTGELFF. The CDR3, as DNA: TGCGCCAGCAGCCAAGGACTAGAATTGAACACCGGGGAGCTGTTTTTT.

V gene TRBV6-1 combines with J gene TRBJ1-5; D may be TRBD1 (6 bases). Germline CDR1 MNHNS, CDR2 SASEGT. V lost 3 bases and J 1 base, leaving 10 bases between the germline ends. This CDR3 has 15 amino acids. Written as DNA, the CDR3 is TGTGCCAGCAGTGATTTGGGGGCAAGCAATCAGCCCCAGCATTTT. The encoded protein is CASSDLGASNQPQHF.

The CDR3 DNA reads as TGTGCCAGCTCCCGGGGGACAGGCGGGGAGACCCAGTACTTC. Protein sequence: CASSRGTGGETQYF. The chain is built from TRBV18 and TRBJ2-5, with 8 bases that match TRBD1. The CDR3 is made up of 14 amino acids. Germline V gene data show CDR1 as KGHSH and CDR2 as LQKENI. The trim removed 6 bases at V and 5 bases at J, leaving 8 bases unmatched.

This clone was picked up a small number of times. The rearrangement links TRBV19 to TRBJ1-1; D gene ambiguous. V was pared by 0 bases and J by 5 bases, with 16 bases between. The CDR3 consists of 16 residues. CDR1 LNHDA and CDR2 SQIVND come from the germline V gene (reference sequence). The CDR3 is CASSIEPVGVRTEAFF. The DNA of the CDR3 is TGTGCCAGTAGTATAGAACCGGTCGGGGTCAGGACTGAAGCTTTCTTT.

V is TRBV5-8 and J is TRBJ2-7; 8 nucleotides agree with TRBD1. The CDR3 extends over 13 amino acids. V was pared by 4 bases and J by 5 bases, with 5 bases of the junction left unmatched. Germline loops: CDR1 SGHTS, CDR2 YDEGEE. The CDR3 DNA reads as TGTGCCAGCAGCCGGACAGGGAGCGACGAGCAGTACTTC. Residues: CASSRTGSDEQYF.